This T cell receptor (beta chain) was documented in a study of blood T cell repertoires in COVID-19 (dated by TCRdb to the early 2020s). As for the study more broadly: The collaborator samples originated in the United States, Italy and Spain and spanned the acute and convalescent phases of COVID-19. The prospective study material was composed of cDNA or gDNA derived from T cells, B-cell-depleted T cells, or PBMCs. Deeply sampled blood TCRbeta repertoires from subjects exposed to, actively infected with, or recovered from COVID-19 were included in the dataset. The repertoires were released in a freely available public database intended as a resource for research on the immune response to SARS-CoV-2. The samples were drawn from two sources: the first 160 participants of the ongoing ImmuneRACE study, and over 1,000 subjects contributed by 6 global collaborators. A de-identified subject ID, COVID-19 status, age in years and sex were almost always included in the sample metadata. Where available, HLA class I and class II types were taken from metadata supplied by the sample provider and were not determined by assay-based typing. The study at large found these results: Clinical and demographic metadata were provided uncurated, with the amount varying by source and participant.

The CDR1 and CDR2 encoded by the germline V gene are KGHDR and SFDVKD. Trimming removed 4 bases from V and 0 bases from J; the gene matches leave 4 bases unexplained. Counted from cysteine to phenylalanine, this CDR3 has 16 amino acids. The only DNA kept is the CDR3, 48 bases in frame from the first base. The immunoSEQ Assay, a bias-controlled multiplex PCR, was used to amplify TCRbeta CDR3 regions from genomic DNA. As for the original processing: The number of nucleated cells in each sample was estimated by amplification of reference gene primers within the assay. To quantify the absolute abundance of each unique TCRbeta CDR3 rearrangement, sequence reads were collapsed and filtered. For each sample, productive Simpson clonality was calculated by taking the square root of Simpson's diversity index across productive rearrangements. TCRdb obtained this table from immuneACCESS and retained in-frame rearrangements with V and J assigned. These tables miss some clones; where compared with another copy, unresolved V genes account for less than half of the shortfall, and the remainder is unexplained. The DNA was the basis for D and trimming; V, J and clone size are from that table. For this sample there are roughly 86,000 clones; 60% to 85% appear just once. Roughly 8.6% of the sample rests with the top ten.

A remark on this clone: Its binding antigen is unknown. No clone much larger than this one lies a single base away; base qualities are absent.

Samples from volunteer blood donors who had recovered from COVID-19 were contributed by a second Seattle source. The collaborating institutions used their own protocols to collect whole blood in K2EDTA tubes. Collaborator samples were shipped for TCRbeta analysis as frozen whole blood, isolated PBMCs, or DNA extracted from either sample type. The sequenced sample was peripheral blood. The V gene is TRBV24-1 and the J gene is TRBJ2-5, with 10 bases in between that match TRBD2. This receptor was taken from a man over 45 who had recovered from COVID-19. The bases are TGTGCCACCAGTGAAACACTAGCGGGAAACCAAGAGACCCAGTACTTC. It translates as CATSETLAGNQETQYF.